Below, 15 T cell receptor beta chains from the same sample are listed, as sequenced in a study of blood T cell repertoires in COVID-19. Method: immunoSEQ multiplex PCR; TCRdb's copy keeps in-frame clones and lacks some. This repertoire shows about 140,000 clones, about 86% found once; its top ten account for roughly 1.4%. Sequencing used peripheral blood. These TCRs come from a woman aged 55-70 years with acute or convalescent COVID-19.

The rearrangement links TRBV28 to TRBJ1-1, with D possibly matching TRBD1 (5 bases). Trimming stripped 9 bases from V and 3 bases from J, with 20 bases between. This CDR3 spans 15 amino acids. Germline loops: CDR1 MDHEN, CDR2 SYDVKM. The CDR3 DNA follows: TGTGCCAGTTTTAAAAGGTTGACGGGGGACACTGAAGCTTTCTTT. Its protein product is CASFKRLTGDTEAFF.

The chain recombines TRBV7-3 with TRBJ2-4; D unresolved. V dropped 1 base and J dropped 6 bases, with 13 bases sitting between them. The CDR3 has 15 residues. Germline-derived CDR1 and CDR2 are SGHTA and FQGTGA. CDR3 residues: CASSLSQAAGNIQYF. The CDR3 DNA sequence: TGTGCCAGCAGCTTAAGTCAAGCCGCAGGAAACATTCAGTACTTC. Together with reference TRBV7-3 and TRBJ2-4, the CDR3 gives the full variable domain: GAGVSQTPSNKVTEKGKYVELRCDPISGHTALYWYRQSLGQGPEFLIYFQGTGAADDSGLPNDRFFAVRPEGSVSTLKIQRTERGDSAVYLCASSLSQAAGNIQYFGAGTRLSVL.

This rearrangement joins TRBV7-9 to TRBJ1-1, with D perhaps TRBD1 (5 bases). Germline-derived CDR1 and CDR2 are SEHNR and FQNEAQ (reference sequence). This CDR3 spans 16 amino acids. V was clipped by 4 bases and J by 5 bases, with 20 bases between them. The CDR3 region has the DNA TGTGCCAGCAGCTCCCCTTGGCAGGGCGTGGTAACTGAAGCTTTCTTT. Translating it yields CASSSPWQGVVTEAFF. The whole variable domain, remainder taken from reference TRBV7-9 and TRBJ1-1, is DTGVSQNPRHKITKRGQNVTFRCDPISEHNRLYWYRQTLGQGPEFLTYFQNEAQLEKSRLLSDRFSAERPKGSFSTLEIQRTEQGDSAMYLCASSSPWQGVVTEAFFGQGTRLTVV.

V usage is TRBV5-1 and J usage is TRBJ1-3; perhaps TRBD1 as D (6 bases). This CDR3 comprises 14 residues. Germline values: CDR1 SGHRS, CDR2 YFSETQ. Trimming cost V 9 bases and J 0 bases, with 13 bases left between them. The chain's CDR3 is CATSDSISGNTIYF. DNA of the CDR3: TGCGCCACTTCGGACAGTATCTCTGGAAACACCATATATTTT.

The gene calls are TRBV9 and TRBJ2-5, with a weak D call TRBD2 (6 bases). The CDR3 is made up of 14 amino acids. Trimming took off 0 bases at V and 5 bases at J, with 11 bases between the two ends. The germline V gene has CDR1 SGDLS and CDR2 YYNGEE. The CDR3 protein is CASSVGPGEETQYF. CDR3 nucleotide sequence: TGTGCCAGCAGCGTAGGACCGGGGGAGGAGACCCAGTACTTC.

This rearrangement joins TRBV24-1 to TRBJ1-1; 7 bases fit TRBD1. The germline V gene has CDR1 KGHDR and CDR2 SFDVKD. This CDR3 has 13 residues. V was pared by 5 bases and J by 4 bases, with 3 bases of the junction left unmatched. The CDR3 bases are TGTGCCACCAGTGGGGGACAGCCCACTGAAGCTTTCTTT. It translates to CATSGGQPTEAFF.

The chain has TRBV7-2 and TRBJ1-5, with 8 bases lining up with TRBD1. The CDR3 extends over 15 amino acids. Germline V CDR1 and CDR2: SGHTA, FQGNSA. After removal of 1 base from V and 6 bases from J, the junction contained 5 bases not matched to a gene. The CDR3 bases are TGTGCCAGCAGCTTAGAGGCAGGGGGCTCTCAGCCCCAGCATTTT. Amino acids: CASSLEAGGSQPQHF.

The rearrangement joins TRBV2 to TRBJ2-5; tentative D call: TRBD1 (5 bases). The CDR3 runs to 15 residues. Trimming cost V 2 bases and J 2 bases, with 12 bases left between them. Germline CDR1 is SNHLY and CDR2 is FYNNEI. The CDR3 bases are TGTGCCAGCAGTGAACAGGGTATGATACAAGAGACCCAGTACTTC. It is translated as CASSEQGMIQETQYF.

The V gene is TRBV18, the J gene TRBJ2-6; 7 nucleotides match TRBD1. The CDR3 covers 17 residues. The V and J ends lost 3 bases and 2 bases, in that order; junction bases with no gene match: 7. CDR1 and CDR2 (germline): KGHSH, LQKENI. The CDR3 spells CASSPRGGSAGANVLTF. The CDR3 region has the DNA TGTGCCAGCTCACCGAGAGGGGGCTCGGCTGGGGCCAACGTCCTGACTTTC.

The sample holds a few counts of this clone. The chain has TRBV7-2 and TRBJ2-5; TRBD2 agrees at 9 bases. This CDR3 spans 15 amino acids. V trimming: 2 bases; J trimming: 4 bases; junction bases outside the gene matches: 5. Germline CDR1 is SGHTA and CDR2 is FQGNSA. The CDR3 is CASSLRAGGPETQYF. The CDR3 DNA reads as TGTGCCAGCAGCTTAAGGGCGGGGGGGCCAGAGACCCAGTACTTC. The full variable domain, in which reference TRBV7-2 and TRBJ2-5 provide the parts outside the CDR3, is GAGVSQSPSNKVTEKGKDVELRCDPISGHTALYWYRQSLGQGLEFLIYFQGNSAPDKSGLPSDRFSAERTGGSVSTLTIQRTQQEDSAVYLCASSLRAGGPETQYFGPGTRLLVL.

The V call is TRBV5-4, the J call TRBJ1-1; 8 nucleotides match TRBD1. CDR3 size: 16 residues. Germline loops: CDR1 SGHNT, CDR2 YYREEE (reference sequence). The trim removed 4 bases at V and 11 bases at J, leaving 19 bases unmatched. CDR3 loop: CASSQLPGQGASTAFF. The CDR3 coding sequence is TGTGCCAGCAGCCAACTTCCTGGACAGGGAGCGTCGACGGCTTTCTTT.

This chain links TRBV30 with TRBJ2-5; possible D gene TRBD2, 5 bases. The V end was cut by 1 base, the J end by 5 bases, with 11 bases between. The CDR3 has 13 residues. Germline V CDR1 and CDR2: GTSNPN, SVGIG (reference sequence). The chain's CDR3 is CAWSGDGKETQYF. CDR3 DNA sequence: TGTGCCTGGAGTGGTGACGGGAAGGAGACCCAGTACTTC.

The rearrangement links TRBV24-1 to TRBJ2-2; D may be TRBD1 (6 bases). V lost 9 bases and J lost 2, with 12 bases in between. Germline assignment: CDR1 KGHDR and CDR2 SFDVKD. The CDR3 loop spans 14 amino acids. The CDR3: CATRPGANTGELFF. The CDR3 DNA is TGTGCCACCCGTCCAGGGGCTAACACCGGGGAGCTGTTTTTT.

This sequence joins TRBV7-8 and TRBJ1-5; 9 bases match TRBD1. Germline V lookup: CDR1 SGHVS, CDR2 FQNEAQ. J lost 4 bases, V lost 4 bases, and 5 bases had no gene match. The CDR3 has 15 amino acids. In nucleotides, the CDR3 is TGTGCCAGCAGCTCCACCGGGACAGGGAATCAGCCCCAGCATTTT. Translating it yields CASSSTGTGNQPQHF.

V gene TRBV20-1 combines with J gene TRBJ2-3, with 9 bases fitting TRBD1. There are 15 residues in the CDR3. The germline V gene has CDR1 DFQATT and CDR2 SNEGSKA (reference sequence). With V trimmed by 3 bases and J by 3 bases, 7 bases remained unmatched. The CDR3 bases are TGCAGTGCTAGTCACAGGGGGCGCTTGACAGATACGCAGTATTTT. Protein sequence: CSASHRGRLTDTQYF.